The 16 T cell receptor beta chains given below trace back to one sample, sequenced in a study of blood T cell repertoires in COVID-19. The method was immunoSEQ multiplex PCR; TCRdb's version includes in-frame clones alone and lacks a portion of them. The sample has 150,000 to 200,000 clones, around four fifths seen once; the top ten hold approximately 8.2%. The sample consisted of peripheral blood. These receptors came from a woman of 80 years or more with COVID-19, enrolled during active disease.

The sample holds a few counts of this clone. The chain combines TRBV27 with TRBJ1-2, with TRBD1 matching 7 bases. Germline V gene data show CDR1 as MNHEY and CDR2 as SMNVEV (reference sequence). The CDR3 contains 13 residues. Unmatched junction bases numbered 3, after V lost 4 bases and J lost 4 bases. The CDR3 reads CASSSGQTYGYTF. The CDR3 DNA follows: TGTGCCAGCAGTTCGGGACAGACCTATGGCTACACCTTC.

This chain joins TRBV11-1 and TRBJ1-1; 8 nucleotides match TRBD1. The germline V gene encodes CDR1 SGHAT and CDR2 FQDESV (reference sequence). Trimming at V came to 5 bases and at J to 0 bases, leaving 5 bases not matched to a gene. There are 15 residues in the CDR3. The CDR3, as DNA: TGTGCCAGCAGCCGGGACAGGTCCATGAACACTGAAGCTTTCTTT. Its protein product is CASSRDRSMNTEAFF.

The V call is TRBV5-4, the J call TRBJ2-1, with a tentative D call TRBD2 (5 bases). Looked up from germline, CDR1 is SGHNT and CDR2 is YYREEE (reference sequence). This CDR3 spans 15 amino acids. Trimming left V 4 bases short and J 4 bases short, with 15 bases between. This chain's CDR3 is CASSAPGSRYNEQFF. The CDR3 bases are TGTGCCAGCAGCGCCCCGGGGTCGCGATACAATGAGCAGTTCTTC.

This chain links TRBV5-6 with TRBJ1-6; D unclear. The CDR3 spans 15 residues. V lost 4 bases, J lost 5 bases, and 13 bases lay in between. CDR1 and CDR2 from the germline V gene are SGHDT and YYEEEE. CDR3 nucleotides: TGTGCCAGCAGCCCAGGACTTGTGGATAATTCACCCCTCCACTTT. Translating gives CASSPGLVDNSPLHF.

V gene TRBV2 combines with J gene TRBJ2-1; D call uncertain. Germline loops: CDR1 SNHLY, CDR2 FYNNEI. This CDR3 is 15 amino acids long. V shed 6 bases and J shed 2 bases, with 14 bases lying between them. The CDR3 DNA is TGTGCCAGCAGCTTGACATCCCTCGCCTACAATGAGCAGTTCTTC. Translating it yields CASSLTSLAYNEQFF.

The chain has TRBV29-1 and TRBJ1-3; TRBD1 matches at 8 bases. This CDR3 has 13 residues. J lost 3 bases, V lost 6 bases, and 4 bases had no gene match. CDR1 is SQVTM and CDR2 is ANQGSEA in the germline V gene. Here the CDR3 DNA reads TGCAGCGTGAGTGACAGGGGTGGAAACACCATATATTTT. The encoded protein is CSVSDRGGNTIYF.

The CDR3 protein is CASRRDNFSPLHF. CDR3 DNA sequence: TGCGCCAGCCGCCGGGACAACTTTTCACCCCTCCACTTT. The genes are TRBV10-1 and TRBJ1-6, with D tentatively TRBD1 (6 bases). V was pared by 8 bases and J by 9 bases, with 14 bases between. Germline loops: CDR1 WNHNN, CDR2 SYGVQD (reference sequence). This CDR3 spans 13 amino acids.

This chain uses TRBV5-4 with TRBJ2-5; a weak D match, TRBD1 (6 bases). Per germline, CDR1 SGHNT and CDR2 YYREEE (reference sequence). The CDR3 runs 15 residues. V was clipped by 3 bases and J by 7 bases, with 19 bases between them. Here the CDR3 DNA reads TGTGCCAGCAGCTCCGCGAGGACAGTTGAAGGGACCCAGTACTTC. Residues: CASSSARTVEGTQYF.

The CDR3 nucleotides are TGCGCCAGCAGCTCCCTCAACAGGAATAATGAAAAACTGTTTTTT. Translated: CASSSLNRNNEKLFF. The gene calls are TRBV5-1 and TRBJ1-4; TRBD1 might be the D (5 bases). The CDR3 sequence is 15 residues long. Germline assignment: CDR1 SGHRS and CDR2 YFSETQ. V lost 3 bases to trimming and J lost 4 bases, with 13 bases between them.

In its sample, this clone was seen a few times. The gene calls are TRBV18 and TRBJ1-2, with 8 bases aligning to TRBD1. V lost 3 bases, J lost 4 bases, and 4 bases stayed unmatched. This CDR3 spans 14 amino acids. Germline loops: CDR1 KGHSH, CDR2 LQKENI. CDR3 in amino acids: CASSPTGDGYGYTF. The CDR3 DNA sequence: TGTGCCAGCTCACCGACAGGGGACGGCTATGGCTACACCTTC.

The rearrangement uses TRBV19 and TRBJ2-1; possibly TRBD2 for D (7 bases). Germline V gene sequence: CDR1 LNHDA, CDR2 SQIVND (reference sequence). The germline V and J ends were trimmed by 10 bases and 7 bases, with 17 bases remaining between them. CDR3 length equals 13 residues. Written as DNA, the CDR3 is TGTGCCACCCTGGGGGGGGCCCGGAATGAGCAGTTCTTC. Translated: CATLGGARNEQFF.

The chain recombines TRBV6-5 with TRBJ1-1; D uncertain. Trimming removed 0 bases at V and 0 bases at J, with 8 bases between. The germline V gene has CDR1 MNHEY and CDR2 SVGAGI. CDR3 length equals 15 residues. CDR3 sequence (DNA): TGTGCCAGCAGTTACTCGAGGCGGATGAACACTGAAGCTTTCTTT. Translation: CASSYSRRMNTEAFF.

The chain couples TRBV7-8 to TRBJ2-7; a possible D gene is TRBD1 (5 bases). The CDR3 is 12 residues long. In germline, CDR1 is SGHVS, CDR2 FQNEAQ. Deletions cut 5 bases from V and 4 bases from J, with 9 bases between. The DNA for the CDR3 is TGTGCCAGCAGCCTGACAGCATACGAGCAGTACTTC. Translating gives CASSLTAYEQYF. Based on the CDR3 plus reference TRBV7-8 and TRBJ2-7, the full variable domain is GAGVSQSPRYKVAKRGQDVALRCDPISGHVSLFWYQQALGQGPEFLTYFQNEAQLDKSGLPSDRFFAERPEGSVSTLKIQRTQQEDSAVYLCASSLTAYEQYFGPGTRLTVT.

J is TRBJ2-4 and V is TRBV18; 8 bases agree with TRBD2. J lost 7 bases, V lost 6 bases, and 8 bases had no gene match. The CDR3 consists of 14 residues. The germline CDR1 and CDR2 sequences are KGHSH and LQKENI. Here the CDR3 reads CASSLPGGGNIQYF. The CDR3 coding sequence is TGTGCCAGCTCCCTCCCAGGCGGGGGGAACATTCAGTACTTC.

This chain's CDR3 is CASSGESSPLHF. DNA for the CDR3: TGTGCCAGCTCAGGGGAGAGTTCACCCCTCCACTTT. The chain joins TRBV2 to TRBJ1-6, with D maybe TRBD1 (6 bases). Germline V gives CDR1 SNHLY, CDR2 FYNNEI. CDR3 length equals 12 residues. V gave up 8 bases and J gave up 9 bases, with 11 bases separating them.

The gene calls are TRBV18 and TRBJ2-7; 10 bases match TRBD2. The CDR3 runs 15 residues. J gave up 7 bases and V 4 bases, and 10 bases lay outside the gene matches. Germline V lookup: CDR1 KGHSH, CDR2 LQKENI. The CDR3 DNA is TGTGCCAGCTCACTGGGGCTAGCGGGAGAAGGGGAGCAGTACTTC. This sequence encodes CASSLGLAGEGEQYF.